The 32 T cell receptor beta chains in this list originate from one sample, sequenced in a study of response to subunit inactivated influenza vaccine. TCRdb ran MiXCR on the RT-PCR reads and lists one entry per CDR3 protein. The table has over 150,000 distinct CDR3 sequences, about 10% seen once; the top ten hold around 40%. The sample was CD8+ T cells sorted from PBMCs, taken less than 25 months after vaccination. These receptors were collected from a man between 50 and 75 years old who received an inactivated influenza vaccine.

This clonotype was detected a few times. V is TRBV15 and J is TRBJ2-3, with D unresolved. The CDR3 totals 13 residues. CDR1 LNHNV and CDR2 YYDKDF come from the germline V gene (reference sequence). V was clipped by 3 bases and J by 6 bases, with 10 bases between them. DNA for the CDR3: TGTGCCACCAGCAGGAAGGCTGCGGATACGCAGTATTTT. Its translation: CATSRKAADTQYF.

The chain has TRBV29-1 and TRBJ2-7; no clear D. Germline-derived CDR1 and CDR2 are SQVTM and ANQGSEA. This CDR3 is 12 amino acids long. The V and J ends lost 4 bases and 3 bases respectively, with 10 bases between them. The CDR3 loop reads CSVVRGVYEQYF. For the CDR3, the DNA is TGCAGCGTTGTACGTGGCGTCTACGAGCAGTACTTC.

V and J are TRBV6-1 and TRBJ2-5; 9 positions agree with TRBD1. The trim removed 5 bases at V and 6 bases at J, leaving 7 bases unmatched. The CDR3 is 14 residues long. Germline CDR1 is MNHNS and CDR2 is SASEGT. The CDR3 coding sequence is TGTGCCAGCAGTAAGGGGACAGGGTGGCAGACCCAGTACTTC. Protein sequence: CASSKGTGWQTQYF.

The V call is TRBV20-1, the J call TRBJ2-7; D gene unclear. The length of the CDR3 is 13 residues. V was trimmed by 8 bases and J by 2 bases, leaving 16 bases between them. Looked up from germline, CDR1 is DFQATT and CDR2 is SNEGSKA (reference sequence). The CDR3, as DNA: TGCAGTTCAACCCATGGCTCAACCTACGAGCAGTACTTC. Protein: CSSTHGSTYEQYF.

In this sample, this clonotype turned up a few times. This chain's CDR3 is CASSLVPNQPQHF. The CDR3 nucleotides read TGTGCCAGCAGCTTAGTCCCAAATCAGCCCCAGCATTTT. The chain links TRBV7-8 to TRBJ1-5; no reliable D call. CDR1 SGHVS and CDR2 FQNEAQ come from the germline V gene. The CDR3 contains 13 residues. With 1 base removed from V and 4 bases from J, the gap between germline ends came to 5 bases.

This clonotype was counted only a few times. J is TRBJ2-7 and V is TRBV18; D is ambiguous. The ends were cut back, 2 bases at V and 5 bases at J, with 7 bases in the middle. This CDR3 has 12 amino acids. Germline CDR1 reads KGHSH; CDR2 reads LQKENI. The DNA of the CDR3 is TGTGCCAGCTCACCAACCCGGGACGAGCAGTACTTC. Encoded protein: CASSPTRDEQYF.

V usage is TRBV12-3 or TRBV12-4 and J usage is TRBJ2-1, with 8 bases aligning to TRBD1. The CDR3 is 13 amino acids. Germline trimming cut 10 bases from V and 3 bases from J; bases unmatched to any gene: 5. CDR3 bases: TGTGCCACCGCGGGGACAGGCTACAATGAGCAGTTCTTC. Amino acids: CATAGTGYNEQFF.

This clonotype came up many times. This chain's CDR3 is CASSFLPAQAGNEQFF. The CDR3 nucleotides are TGTGCCAGCAGTTTTCTCCCCGCGCAGGCAGGGAATGAGCAGTTCTTC. V usage is TRBV12-3 or TRBV12-4 and J usage is TRBJ2-1; tentative D call: TRBD1 (5 bases). Trimming stripped 3 bases from V and 7 bases from J, with 19 bases between. This CDR3 is built from 16 residues.

The V gene is TRBV14, the J gene TRBJ2-2, with D unclear. CDR3 length: 14 amino acids. CDR1 SGHDN and CDR2 FVKESK come from the germline V gene. The V end lost 2 bases, the J end lost 6 bases, and 10 bases lay between the germline ends. The CDR3 here is CASSQYLGAGELFF. In DNA form, the CDR3 reads TGTGCCAGCAGCCAATACCTCGGAGCCGGGGAGCTGTTTTTT. Full variable domain (missing parts from reference TRBV14 and TRBJ2-2): EAGVTQFPSHSVIEKGQTVTLRCDPISGHDNLYWYRRVMGKEIKFLLHFVKESKQDESGMPNNRFLAERTGGTYSTLKVQPAELEDSGVYFCASSQYLGAGELFFGEGSRLTVL.

The CDR3 nucleotides read TGTGCCAGCAGTTTTAGTTTAGGCCCCGGTGAGACCCAGTACTTC. This gives the protein CASSFSLGPGETQYF. V is TRBV12-3 or TRBV12-4 and J is TRBJ2-5, with D unclear. The CDR3 consists of 15 residues. The V end lost 3 bases, the J end lost 5 bases, and 16 bases lay between the germline ends.

There are a few counts of this clonotype. The chain has TRBV24-1 and TRBJ1-2; TRBD1 matches at 8 bases. CDR3 length equals 15 residues. The V gene end was trimmed by 3 bases and the J gene end by 2 bases; junction bases not matched to a gene: 4. Per germline, CDR1 KGHDR and CDR2 SFDVKD. CDR3: CATSDPRTGNYGYTF. The CDR3 DNA sequence: TGTGCCACCAGTGATCCAAGGACAGGGAACTATGGCTACACCTTC.

This clonotype was counted a few times. This chain connects TRBV7-9 to TRBJ2-1; 7 positions match TRBD2. This CDR3 is built from 15 residues. The germline CDR1 and CDR2 sequences are SEHNR and FQNEAQ (reference sequence). Trimming at V came to 3 bases and at J to 3 bases, leaving 5 bases not matched to a gene. The CDR3 is CASSLILAGYNEQFF. CDR3 in DNA: TGTGCCAGCAGCTTGATCTTAGCGGGCTACAATGAGCAGTTCTTC.

This clonotype was counted between two and nine times. The J gene is TRBJ2-5, the V gene TRBV6-1; a possible D gene is TRBD2 (6 bases). Germline-derived CDR1 and CDR2 are MNHNS and SASEGT. The CDR3 covers 14 residues. Trimming removed 8 bases from V and 2 bases from J, with 15 bases in between. The CDR3 loop reads CASGRQGLQETQYF. The CDR3 DNA is TGTGCCAGCGGACGGCAGGGACTTCAAGAGACCCAGTACTTC.

V gene TRBV5-1 combines with J gene TRBJ2-1; no clear D. The CDR3 runs to 15 residues. Per germline, CDR1 SGHRS and CDR2 YFSETQ. Trimming pared 3 bases from V and 9 bases from J, leaving 19 bases between. DNA for the CDR3: TGCGCCAGCAGCTCAGTGAGCCAATTCCGCGGTGAGCAGTTCTTC. Protein: CASSSVSQFRGEQFF.

This clonotype was observed a handful of times. The chain links TRBV2 to TRBJ1-4; D gene unclear. The V end was cut by 0 bases, the J end by 5 bases, with 10 bases between. The germline CDR1 and CDR2 sequences are SNHLY and FYNNEI. The CDR3 runs to 15 residues. CDR3 sequence reads: CASSEADPPNEKLFF. The CDR3 nucleotides are TGTGCCAGCAGTGAAGCGGACCCACCAAATGAAAAACTGTTTTTT.

This clonotype appeared a few times. This chain joins TRBV7-9 and TRBJ2-4, with a possible D match to TRBD2 (6 bases). Germline assignment: CDR1 SEHNR and CDR2 FQNEAQ (reference sequence). This CDR3 spans 14 amino acids. V was shortened by 3 bases and J by 7 bases, with 13 bases between the two germline ends. The CDR3 here is CASSFGAAGNIQYF. CDR3 coding DNA: TGTGCCAGCAGCTTCGGCGCTGCGGGGAACATTCAGTACTTC.

In its sample, this clonotype was seen many times. J is TRBJ2-3 and V is TRBV4-2; TRBD1 agrees at 10 bases. The CDR3 sequence is 17 residues long. CDR1 is LGHNA, CDR2 YNFKEQ, per germline. Unmatched junction bases numbered 6, after V lost 1 base and J lost 2 bases. CDR3 sequence: CASSQVGTGANTDTQYF. In DNA, the CDR3 is TGTGCCAGCAGCCAAGTAGGGACAGGGGCGAACACAGATACGCAGTATTTT.

This chain joins TRBV7-9 and TRBJ2-3, with 8 bases matching TRBD2. Looked up from germline, CDR1 is SEHNR and CDR2 is FQNEAQ (reference sequence). The CDR3 is made up of 17 amino acids. The V segment lost 5 bases and the J segment 8 bases; nucleotides outside the gene matches: 18. CDR3 sequence reads: CASSRNSVAGTKFTQYF. CDR3 nucleotide sequence: TGTGCCAGCAGCCGAAACTCCGTAGCGGGAACCAAATTTACGCAGTATTTT.

This clonotype was counted between two and nine times. The V and J genes are TRBV6-5 and TRBJ2-5; D unclear. V gave up 0 bases and J gave up 1 base, with 9 bases separating them. This CDR3 spans 15 amino acids. Germline loops: CDR1 MNHEY, CDR2 SVGAGI. Written as DNA, the CDR3 is TGTGCCAGCAGTTACTCGTGGGCAGCCCAAGAGACCCAGTACTTC. This translates into CASSYSWAAQETQYF.

This clonotype was counted only a few times. The chain uses TRBV5-1 and TRBJ2-3; D is tentatively TRBD1 or TRBD2 (5 bases each). V lost 4 bases and J 4 bases, leaving 16 bases between the germline ends. In germline, CDR1 is SGHRS, CDR2 YFSETQ. The length of the CDR3 is 15 residues. CDR3 DNA: TGCGCCAGCAGCATAGTATCCGGGACCCCAGATACGCAGTATTTT. Protein: CASSIVSGTPDTQYF.

V is TRBV7-6 and J is TRBJ1-6; D perhaps matches TRBD1 (6 bases). Trimming pared 7 bases from V and 6 bases from J, leaving 10 bases between. The CDR3 has 13 residues. Germline V gene sequence: CDR1 SGHVS, CDR2 FNYEAQ. For the CDR3, the DNA is TGTGCCAGCAACACAGGGACTAATTCACCCCTCCACTTT. It codes for CASNTGTNSPLHF.

This clonotype showed up just a few times. The chain carries TRBV7-9 and TRBJ2-3; D perhaps matches TRBD2 (6 bases). The germline CDR1 and CDR2 sequences are SEHNR and FQNEAQ (reference sequence). Trimming took 2 bases from V and 0 from J, leaving 9 bases between them. CDR3 length: 15 amino acids. CDR3 protein: CASSLIRGSTDTQYF. In nucleotides, the CDR3 is TGTGCCAGCAGCTTAATTCGGGGGAGCACAGATACGCAGTATTTT.

This clonotype was detected once. The CDR3 region is CASSLRGRGQTPTTYEQYF. The CDR3 nucleotides read TGCGCCAGCAGCTTGAGAGGCCGGGGGCAAACCCCAACAACCTACGAGCAGTACTTC. V usage is TRBV5-1 and J usage is TRBJ2-7, with D possibly called TRBD1 or TRBD2 (6 bases each). The germline V gene has CDR1 SGHRS and CDR2 YFSETQ. This CDR3 contains 19 residues. Trimming cost V 1 base and J 2 bases, with 25 bases left between them.

V and J are TRBV28 and TRBJ2-1; 15 positions agree with TRBD2. CDR1 is MDHEN, CDR2 SYDVKM, per germline. The V segment lost 8 bases and the J segment 8 bases; nucleotides outside the gene matches: 13. The CDR3 runs to 17 residues. CDR3 in amino acids: CASLKGLAGGRGYEQFF. CDR3 DNA sequence: TGTGCCAGCCTCAAGGGACTAGCGGGGGGACGGGGTTATGAGCAGTTCTTC.

Many counts were recorded for this clonotype. The chain has TRBV12-3 or TRBV12-4 and TRBJ2-7; D is unresolved. The V end was cut by 5 bases, the J end by 6 bases, with 20 bases between. The CDR3 runs 15 residues. This CDR3 reads CASSPTGLGVFEQYF. DNA of the CDR3: TGTGCCAGCAGTCCGACCGGGTTGGGCGTGTTCGAGCAGTACTTC.

V is TRBV5-6 and J is TRBJ2-2; tentatively, D is TRBD2 (6 bases). The germline gives CDR1 SGHDT, CDR2 YYEEEE. The CDR3 loop spans 15 amino acids. V was trimmed by 6 bases and J by 0 bases, leaving 12 bases between them. The CDR3, as DNA: TGTGCCAGCACATTCGGGACTGCGAACACCGGGGAGCTGTTTTTT. Its protein product is CASTFGTANTGELFF.

This clonotype was seen at least ten times. The V and J genes are TRBV28 and TRBJ1-5, with D perhaps matching TRBD1 (5 bases). The V gene's germline CDR1 is MDHEN and CDR2 SYDVKM. The CDR3 spans 14 residues. V gave up 5 bases and J gave up 0 bases, with 8 bases separating them. The CDR3 spells CASSRQHSNQPQHF. CDR3 bases: TGTGCCAGCAGTAGACAGCATAGCAATCAGCCCCAGCATTTT. The whole variable domain, filled in from reference TRBV28 and TRBJ1-5, reads DVKVTQSSRYLVKRTGEKVFLECVQDMDHENMFWYRQDPGLGLRLIYFSYDVKMKEKGDIPEGYSVSREKKERFSLILESASTNQTSMYLCASSRQHSNQPQHFGDGTRLSIL.

This clonotype was found a few times. The chain couples TRBV6-2 or TRBV6-3 to TRBJ2-5; D remains ambiguous. CDR3 size: 15 residues. V was trimmed by 0 bases and J by 4 bases, leaving 12 bases between them. Germline loops: CDR1 MNHEY, CDR2 SVGEGT. CDR3 coding DNA: TGTGCCAGCAGTTACTCTAGCCACAGATTAGAGACCCAGTACTTC. Amino acid sequence: CASSYSSHRLETQYF.

The chain employs TRBV6-1 and TRBJ1-1; the D gene is possibly TRBD1 (6 bases). Germline CDR1 reads MNHNS; CDR2 reads SASEGT. The V end lost 1 base, the J end lost 3 bases, and 9 bases lay between the germline ends. The CDR3 runs to 14 residues. This CDR3 reads CASSEGPGDTEAFF. The CDR3 DNA reads as TGTGCCAGCAGTGAAGGGCCAGGGGACACTGAAGCTTTCTTT.

Only a few counts were recorded for this clonotype. The chain has TRBV12-3 or TRBV12-4 and TRBJ2-3, with D unresolved. V was pared by 9 bases and J by 4 bases, with 17 bases between. This CDR3 is built from 14 residues. DNA of the CDR3: TGTGCCAGTAACGGACGAGGTGGCGCAGATACGCAGTATTTT. It encodes CASNGRGGADTQYF.

Ten or more counts support this clonotype. The V call is TRBV12-3 or TRBV12-4, the J call TRBJ2-2; D gene ambiguous. The germline V and J ends were trimmed by 3 bases and 2 bases, with 1 base remaining between them. The CDR3 length is 12 residues. For the CDR3, the DNA is TGTGCCAGCAGTTTTAACACCGGGGAGCTGTTTTTT. It is translated as CASSFNTGELFF.

This clonotype was counted only a few times. The chain has TRBV15 and TRBJ1-4, with D maybe TRBD1 (6 bases). From germline, CDR1 is LNHNV and CDR2 YYDKDF (reference sequence). The CDR3 spans 16 residues. Trimming shortened V by 0 bases and J by 4 bases, and 12 bases separated the two germline ends. The CDR3 region is CATSREGGRNNEKLFF. In DNA, the CDR3 is TGTGCCACCAGCAGAGAGGGGGGGCGGAATAATGAAAAACTGTTTTTT.